A single sample gave rise to the 28 T cell receptor beta chains below, sequenced in a study of T cell repertoires in cytomegalovirus infection. TCRdb re-called the reads with MiXCR, one entry per CDR3 protein. The sample lists 150,000 to 200,000 distinct CDR3 sequences, approximately 15% occurring once. Sequencing was carried out using PBMCs. The receptor source for this set is a human donor in good health (CMV status not recorded). Some clones in this sample may be carry-over from other donors' samples.

This clonotype occurred a few times. This chain links TRBV7-9 with TRBJ2-3, with 9 bases identical to TRBD2. Germline V gene sequence: CDR1 SEHNR, CDR2 FQNEAQ (reference sequence). This CDR3 spans 15 amino acids. Trimming took 6 bases from V and 0 from J; bases not matched to a gene: 4. CDR3 region: CASRRTSGSTDTQYF. DNA for the CDR3: TGTGCCAGCAGACGAACTAGCGGGAGCACAGATACGCAGTATTTT.

This clonotype has a handful of counts. This chain joins TRBV9 and TRBJ1-3; D is unresolved. Germline V gene data show CDR1 as SGDLS and CDR2 as YYNGEE. Trimming stripped 3 bases from V and 4 bases from J, with 8 bases between. The CDR3 sequence is 13 residues long. The CDR3 region is CASSASSGNTIYF. Here the CDR3 DNA reads TGTGCCAGCAGCGCTTCATCCGGAAACACCATATATTTT.

This clonotype was counted at least ten times. The chain uses TRBV19 and TRBJ1-5; a weak D match, TRBD1 (6 bases). There are 17 residues in the CDR3. The germline V gene has CDR1 LNHDA and CDR2 SQIVND (reference sequence). V lost 4 bases, J lost 1 base, and 17 bases lay in between. The CDR3 region has the DNA TGTGCCAGTAGTACAACTTCGGACAGATTGAGCAATCAGCCCCAGCATTTT. Translation gives CASSTTSDRLSNQPQHF.

This clonotype was recorded many times. The chain employs TRBV7-3 and TRBJ2-6; 10 nucleotides match TRBD1. The J segment lost 0 bases and the V segment lost 5 bases, leaving 10 bases of the junction unmatched. CDR3 length: 19 residues. Germline V gene lookup returns CDR1 SGHTA and CDR2 FQGTGA. The DNA of the CDR3 is TGTGCCAGCAGCCCGAGGGGGACAGGGGAAGGCTCTGGGGCCAACGTCCTGACTTTC. Residues: CASSPRGTGEGSGANVLTF.

This clonotype was seen a few times. V is TRBV20-1 and J is TRBJ1-1, with D maybe TRBD1 (5 bases). The germline V and J ends were trimmed by 2 bases and 0 bases, with 10 bases remaining between them. This CDR3 comprises 14 residues. Per germline, CDR1 DFQATT and CDR2 SNEGSKA (reference sequence). The CDR3 DNA is TGCAGTGCTAGAAAAGACAGCCTGAACACTGAAGCTTTCTTT. This sequence encodes CSARKDSLNTEAFF.

In its sample, this clonotype was seen many times. This chain links TRBV6-2 or TRBV6-3 with TRBJ2-7, with 13 bases that match TRBD2. The V gene's germline CDR1 is MNHEY and CDR2 SVGEGT. CDR3 length: 15 residues. Germline trimming cut 6 bases from V and 6 bases from J; bases unmatched to any gene: 8. The CDR3 is CASSRGTSGNREQYF. In nucleotides, the CDR3 is TGTGCCAGCAGCCGAGGGACTAGCGGGAATCGCGAGCAGTACTTC.

This clonotype was picked up many times. This rearrangement joins TRBV7-3 to TRBJ2-5; D possibly matches TRBD1 or TRBD2 (6 bases each). The germline V gene encodes CDR1 SGHTA and CDR2 FQGTGA. The CDR3 consists of 13 residues. V was cut by 7 bases and J by 2 bases, with 11 bases left in between. CDR3 coding DNA: TGTGCCAGCACCGAGGGGGGACAAGAGACCCAGTACTTC. It translates to CASTEGGQETQYF.

This clonotype was seen at least ten times. The chain is built from TRBV28 and TRBJ2-2; 9 bases match TRBD1. CDR1 and CDR2 (germline): MDHEN, SYDVKM. The V and J ends lost 1 base and 5 bases, in that order; junction bases with no gene match: 5. CDR3 length equals 16 residues. The CDR3 sequence is CASSLSGTGRTGELFF. The CDR3 DNA sequence: TGTGCCAGCAGTTTATCCGGGACAGGGAGAACCGGGGAGCTGTTTTTT.

The chain is built from TRBV6-2 or TRBV6-3 and TRBJ2-2, with D possibly matching TRBD2 (7 bases). Germline V gene lookup returns CDR1 MNHEY and CDR2 SVGEGT. CDR3 size: 14 residues. Trimming took 7 bases from V and 5 from J, leaving 14 bases between them. In DNA, the CDR3 is TGTGCCAGCATTTGGGGGGGGCGGACCGGGGAGCTGTTTTTT. It is translated as CASIWGGRTGELFF.

This clonotype was counted only a few times. This chain joins TRBV20-1 and TRBJ2-2; D possibly corresponds to TRBD1 (6 bases). Deletions cut 0 bases from V and 0 bases from J, with 14 bases between. The CDR3 is 17 residues long. Looked up from germline, CDR1 is DFQATT and CDR2 is SNEGSKA (reference sequence). CDR3 sequence (DNA): TGCAGTGCTAGAGATAGAGGGGGTAGCGCGAACACCGGGGAGCTGTTTTTT. Its translation is CSARDRGGSANTGELFF.

This clonotype came up a few times. V and J are TRBV29-1 and TRBJ2-1; 11 bases line up with TRBD2. CDR1 and CDR2 from the germline V gene are SQVTM and ANQGSEA. CDR3 length: 17 amino acids. V shed 3 bases and J 0 bases; nucleotides not matched to a gene: 7. CDR3 protein: CSVEGLAGGPSYNEQFF. CDR3 nucleotides: TGCAGCGTTGAGGGGCTAGCGGGAGGACCCTCCTACAATGAGCAGTTCTTC.

Notes on this clonotype: A read error may be the cause here, since a much bigger clone is one base away. V gene TRBV12-3 or TRBV12-4 combines with J gene TRBJ1-1, with D maybe TRBD1 (6 bases). Trimming removed 5 bases at V and 4 bases at J, with 11 bases between. This CDR3 comprises 13 residues. In nucleotides, the CDR3 is TGTGCCAGCAGTACAGGGTATATCACTGAAGCTTTCTTT. Protein product: CASSTGYITEAFF.

In this sample, this clonotype turned up many times. The chain combines TRBV20-1 with TRBJ2-5, with 10 bases aligning to TRBD2. V was clipped by 5 bases and J by 1 base; unmatched bases: 7. Per germline, CDR1 DFQATT and CDR2 SNEGSKA (reference sequence). The CDR3 runs 15 residues. The CDR3 protein is CSAPSSGGFQETQYF. As DNA, the CDR3 is TGCAGTGCTCCTAGTAGCGGGGGGTTCCAAGAGACCCAGTACTTC.

The sample holds a few counts of this clonotype. The V gene is TRBV7-9, the J gene TRBJ1-2; maybe TRBD1 (6 bases). Trimming removed 5 bases at V and 7 bases at J, with 8 bases between. Germline V gives CDR1 SEHNR, CDR2 FQNEAQ (reference sequence). The CDR3 sequence is 11 residues long. The CDR3 DNA follows: TGTGCCAGCAGCCCGGACAGTGGCTACACCTTC. This sequence encodes CASSPDSGYTF.

This clonotype was found a few times. The gene calls are TRBV6-5 and TRBJ2-7; TRBD1 agrees at 7 bases. The length of the CDR3 is 13 residues. J was trimmed by 3 bases and V by 6 bases; bases with no gene match: 5. Germline CDR1 reads MNHEY; CDR2 reads SVGAGI. The CDR3 here is CASRTTGFYEQYF. CDR3 in DNA: TGTGCCAGCAGAACGACAGGGTTCTACGAGCAGTACTTC.

The chain joins TRBV6-4 to TRBJ2-2; no clear D. The CDR3 runs to 14 residues. Germline CDR1 MRHNA, CDR2 SNTAGT. Between the trimmed V and J ends, which lost 0 bases and 3 bases, there was a span of 5 bases. The CDR3: CASSDSSHTGELFF. CDR3 coding DNA: TGTGCCAGCAGTGACTCGAGTCACACCGGGGAGCTGTTTTTT.

DNA of the CDR3: TGTGCCAGCAGCTCATGGACAGGGGTTCCCTACGAGCAGTACTTC. Translated, it gives CASSSWTGVPYEQYF. The chain couples TRBV5-6 to TRBJ2-7, with 9 bases identical to TRBD1. Trimming took 3 bases from V and 2 from J; bases not matched to a gene: 6. The CDR3 spans 15 residues. From germline, CDR1 is SGHDT and CDR2 YYEEEE. Filled out from reference TRBV5-6 and TRBJ2-7, the complete variable domain reads DAGVTQSPTHLIKTRGQQVTLRCSPKSGHDTVSWYQQALGQGPQFIFQYYEEEERQRGNFPDRFSGHQFPNYSSELNVNALLLGDSALYLCASSSWTGVPYEQYFGPGTRLTVT.

This clonotype was counted only a few times. The V call is TRBV28, the J call TRBJ1-5; D gene uncertain. V lost 4 bases to trimming and J lost 9 bases, with 7 bases between them. The CDR3 extends over 11 amino acids. The germline V gene has CDR1 MDHEN and CDR2 SYDVKM. CDR3: CASSSKTPQHF. The CDR3 DNA sequence: TGTGCCAGCAGTTCCAAAACGCCCCAGCATTTT.

J is TRBJ1-2 and V is TRBV30; a possible D gene is TRBD1 (6 bases). The germline V gene encodes CDR1 GTSNPN and CDR2 SVGIG (reference sequence). Trimming pared 5 bases from V and 6 bases from J, leaving 16 bases between. The CDR3 sequence is 13 residues long. CDR3 nucleotides: TGTGCCTGGTATTTAGGGGGGCGGAATGGCTACACCTTC. Its translation: CAWYLGGRNGYTF.

This clonotype showed up just a few times. The genes are TRBV3-1 and TRBJ2-7; D is ambiguous. Germline V lookup: CDR1 LGHDT, CDR2 YNNKEL (reference sequence). The CDR3 sequence is 13 residues long. Deletions cut 3 bases from V and 2 bases from J, with 8 bases between. DNA of the CDR3: TGTGCCAGCAGCCATCGTCAAACCTACGAGCAGTACTTC. Translating gives CASSHRQTYEQYF.

The V gene is TRBV29-1, the J gene TRBJ1-1; D not certain. The V and J ends lost 5 bases and 0 bases respectively, with 10 bases between them. From germline, CDR1 is SQVTM and CDR2 ANQGSEA. The length of the CDR3 is 13 residues. In nucleotides, the CDR3 is TGCAGCGTTCCTCTTACACTGAACACTGAAGCTTTCTTT. Translating gives CSVPLTLNTEAFF.

V is TRBV2 and J is TRBJ2-1; either TRBD1 or TRBD2 may fit D (5 bases each). Germline CDR1 reads SNHLY; CDR2 reads FYNNEI. The CDR3 covers 16 residues. V was clipped by 0 bases and J by 4 bases, with 13 bases between them. As DNA, the CDR3 is TGTGCCAGCAGTGAAGCGCTGGGGGTAACATACAATGAGCAGTTCTTC. Translated: CASSEALGVTYNEQFF.

This clonotype was counted only a few times. This chain connects TRBV7-2 to TRBJ2-7; TRBD1 is a possible D gene (5 bases). In germline, CDR1 is SGHTA, CDR2 FQGNSA. V lost 3 bases and J lost 5, with 17 bases in between. This CDR3 has 15 residues. CDR3 amino acids: CASSFTGFRSDEQYF. CDR3 in DNA: TGTGCCAGCAGCTTTACAGGTTTCCGGAGCGACGAGCAGTACTTC.

This clonotype was seen a few times. This sequence joins TRBV14 and TRBJ2-5; weak D call: TRBD1 (5 bases). Germline assignment: CDR1 SGHDN and CDR2 FVKESK. This CDR3 region has 15 residues. V lost 4 bases and J 5 bases, leaving 17 bases between the germline ends. CDR3 in DNA: TGTGCCAGCAGCCTGATACAGGCCACGGTTGAGACCCAGTACTTC. This encodes CASSLIQATVETQYF. Looking up the rest from reference TRBV14 and TRBJ2-5 gives the full variable domain: EAGVTQFPSHSVIEKGQTVTLRCDPISGHDNLYWYRRVMGKEIKFLLHFVKESKQDESGMPNNRFLAERTGGTYSTLKVQPAELEDSGVYFCASSLIQATVETQYFGPGTRLLVL.

This clonotype came up many times. A read error may account for a junction end that differs from germline. This CDR3 reads CASSLDYGTASF. CDR3 nucleotide sequence: TGTGCCAGCAGCTTAGACTACGGGACAGCTAGTTTT. V and J are TRBV7-9 and TRBJ1-4; the match to TRBD1 covers 7 bases. Per the germline V gene, CDR1 is SEHNR and CDR2 is FQNEAQ (reference sequence). This CDR3 contains 12 residues.

This clonotype was detected many times. The V gene is TRBV7-2, the J gene TRBJ2-2; the D is unclear. This CDR3 is 13 amino acids long. Germline V gene lookup returns CDR1 SGHTA and CDR2 FQGNSA. Between the trimmed V and J ends, which lost 5 bases and 4 bases, there was a span of 8 bases. In DNA form, the CDR3 reads TGTGCCAGCAGCGCTCACACCACCGGGGAGCTGTTTTTT. Its translation: CASSAHTTGELFF.

V usage is TRBV5-8 and J usage is TRBJ1-2; 7 bases are a match to TRBD1. V was pared by 6 bases and J by 6 bases, with 5 bases of the junction left unmatched. Germline V gene sequence: CDR1 SGHTS, CDR2 YDEGEE. The CDR3 totals 12 residues. The CDR3 DNA sequence: TGTGCCAGCAACGCAGGGGGTAATGGCTACACCTTC. Translated, it gives CASNAGGNGYTF.

The chain has TRBV28 and TRBJ2-2, with 11 bases matching TRBD1. Trimming removed 3 bases from V and 2 bases from J; junction bases left unmatched: 11. The CDR3 has 19 residues. Germline CDR1 MDHEN, CDR2 SYDVKM. The CDR3 here is CASSFWGQGVIGNTGELFF. CDR3 bases: TGTGCCAGCAGTTTTTGGGGACAGGGGGTAATAGGAAACACCGGGGAGCTGTTTTTT.